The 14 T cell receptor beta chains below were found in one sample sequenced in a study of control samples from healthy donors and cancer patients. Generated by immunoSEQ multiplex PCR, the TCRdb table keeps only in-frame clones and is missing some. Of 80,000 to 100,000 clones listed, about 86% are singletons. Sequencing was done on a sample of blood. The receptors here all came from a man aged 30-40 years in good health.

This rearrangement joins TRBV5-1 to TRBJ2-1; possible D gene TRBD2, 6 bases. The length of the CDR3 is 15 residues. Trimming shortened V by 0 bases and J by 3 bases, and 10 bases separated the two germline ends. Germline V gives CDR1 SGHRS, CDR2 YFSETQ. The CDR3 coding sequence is TGCGCCAGCAGCTTGGCCTCGCGGGACTACAATGAGCAGTTCTTC. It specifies CASSLASRDYNEQFF. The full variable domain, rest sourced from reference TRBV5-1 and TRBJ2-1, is KAGVTQTPRYLIKTRGQQVTLSCSPISGHRSVSWYQQTPGQGLQFLFEYFSETQRNKGNFPGRFSGRQFSNSRSEMNVSTLELGDSALYLCASSLASRDYNEQFFGPGTRLTVL.

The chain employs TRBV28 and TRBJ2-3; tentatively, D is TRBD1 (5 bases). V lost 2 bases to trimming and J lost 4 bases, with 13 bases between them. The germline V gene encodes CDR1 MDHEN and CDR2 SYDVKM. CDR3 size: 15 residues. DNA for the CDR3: TGTGCCAGCAGTTTAAGGGGTCGAATCGCAGATACGCAGTATTTT. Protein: CASSLRGRIADTQYF.

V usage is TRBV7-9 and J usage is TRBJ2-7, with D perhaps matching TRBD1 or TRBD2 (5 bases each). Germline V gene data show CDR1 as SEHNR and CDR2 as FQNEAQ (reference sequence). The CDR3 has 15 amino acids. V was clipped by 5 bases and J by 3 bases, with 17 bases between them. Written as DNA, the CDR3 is TGTGCCAGCAGCCAGTTAGGGACCTTACGCTACGAGCAGTACTTC. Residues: CASSQLGTLRYEQYF.

The CDR3 DNA reads as TGTGCCAGCAGTAGGCGGTATAGCAATCAGCCCCAGCATTTT. The encoded protein is CASSRRYSNQPQHF. V gene TRBV27 combines with J gene TRBJ1-5; D is unclear. V was trimmed by 5 bases and J by 0 bases, leaving 8 bases between them. The V gene's germline CDR1 is MNHEY and CDR2 SMNVEV (reference sequence). The CDR3 is made up of 14 amino acids.

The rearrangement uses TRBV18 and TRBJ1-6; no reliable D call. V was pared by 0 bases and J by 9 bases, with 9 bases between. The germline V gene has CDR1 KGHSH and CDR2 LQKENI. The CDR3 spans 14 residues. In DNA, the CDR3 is TGTGCCAGCTCACCACCGGGGATGAGTTCACCCCTCCACTTT. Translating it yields CASSPPGMSSPLHF.

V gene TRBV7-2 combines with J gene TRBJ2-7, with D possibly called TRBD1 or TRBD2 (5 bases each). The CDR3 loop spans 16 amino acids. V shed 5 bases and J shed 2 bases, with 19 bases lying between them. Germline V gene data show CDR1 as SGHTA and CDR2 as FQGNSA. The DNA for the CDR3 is TGTGCCAGCAGCCTCGACGCGGCAGGGAGTCCCTACGAGCAGTACTTC. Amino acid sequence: CASSLDAAGSPYEQYF.

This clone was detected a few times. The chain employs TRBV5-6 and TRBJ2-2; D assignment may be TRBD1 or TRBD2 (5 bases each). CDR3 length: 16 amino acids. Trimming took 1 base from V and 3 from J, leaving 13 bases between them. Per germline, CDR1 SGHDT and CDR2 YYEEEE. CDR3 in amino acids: CASSLIGGRDTGELFF. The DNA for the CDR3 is TGTGCCAGCAGCTTGATTGGGGGTAGGGACACCGGGGAGCTGTTTTTT.

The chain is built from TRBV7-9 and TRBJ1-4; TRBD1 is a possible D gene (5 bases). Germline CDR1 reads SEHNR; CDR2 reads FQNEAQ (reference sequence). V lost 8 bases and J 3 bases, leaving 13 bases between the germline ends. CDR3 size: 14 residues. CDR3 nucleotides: TGTGCCAGCGGACGGAGGGGTGCTAATGAAAAACTGTTTTTT. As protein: CASGRRGANEKLFF.

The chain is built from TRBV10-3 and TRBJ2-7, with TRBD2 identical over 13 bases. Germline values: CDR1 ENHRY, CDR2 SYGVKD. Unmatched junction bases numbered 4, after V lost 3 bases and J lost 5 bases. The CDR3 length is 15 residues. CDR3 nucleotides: TGTGCCATCAGTGAAGGACTAGCGGGAGTCAACGAGCAGTACTTC. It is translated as CAISEGLAGVNEQYF.

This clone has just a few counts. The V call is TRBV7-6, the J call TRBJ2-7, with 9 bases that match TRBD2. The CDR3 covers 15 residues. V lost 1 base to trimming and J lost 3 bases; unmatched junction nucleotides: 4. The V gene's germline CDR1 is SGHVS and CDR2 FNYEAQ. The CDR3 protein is CASSLGDSGSYEQYF. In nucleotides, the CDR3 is TGTGCCAGCAGCTTAGGGGATAGCGGGAGCTACGAGCAGTACTTC.

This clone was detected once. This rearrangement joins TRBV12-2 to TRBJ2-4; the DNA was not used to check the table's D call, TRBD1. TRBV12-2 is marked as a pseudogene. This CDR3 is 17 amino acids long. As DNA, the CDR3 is TGTGCAAGTCGCTTAGTTTTAGTGGGACAGAGGAAAAACATTCAGTACTTC. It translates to CASRLVLVGQRKNIQYF.

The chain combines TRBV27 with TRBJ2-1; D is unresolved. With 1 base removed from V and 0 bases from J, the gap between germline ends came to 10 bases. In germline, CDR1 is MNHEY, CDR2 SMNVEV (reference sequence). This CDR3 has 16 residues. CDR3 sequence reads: CASSLFSGSSYNEQFF. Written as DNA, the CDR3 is TGTGCCAGCAGTTTATTTTCCGGAAGCTCCTACAATGAGCAGTTCTTC.

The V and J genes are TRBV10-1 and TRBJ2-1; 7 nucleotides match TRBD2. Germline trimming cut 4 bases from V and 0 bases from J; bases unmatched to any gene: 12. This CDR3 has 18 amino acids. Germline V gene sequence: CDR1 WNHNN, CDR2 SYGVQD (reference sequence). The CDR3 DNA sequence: TGCGCCAGCAGTGCCGGGGCTAGCGGAGCCGGCTCCTACAATGAGCAGTTCTTC. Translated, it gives CASSAGASGAGSYNEQFF.

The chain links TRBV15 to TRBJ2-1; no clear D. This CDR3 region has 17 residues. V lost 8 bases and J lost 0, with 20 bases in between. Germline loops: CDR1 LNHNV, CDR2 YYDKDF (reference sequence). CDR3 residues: CATVDIALLSSYNEQFF. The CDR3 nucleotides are TGTGCCACCGTCGACATAGCCCTTCTTAGCTCCTACAATGAGCAGTTCTTC. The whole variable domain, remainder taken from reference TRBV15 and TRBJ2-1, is DAMVIQNPRYQVTQFGKPVTLSCSQTLNHNVMYWYQQKSSQAPKLLFHYYDKDFNNEADTPDNFQSRRPNTSFCFLDIRSPGLGDTAMYLCATVDIALLSSYNEQFFGPGTRLTVL.